Listed here are 18 T cell receptor beta chains from one sample, sequenced in a study of T cell responses to AZD1222 COVID-19 vaccine. Assay: immunoSEQ multiplex PCR; the TCRdb copy retains only in-frame clones and omits some. This table has 150,000 to 200,000 clones, about 90% appearing once. Specimen: peripheral blood, collected on day 0 of MenACWY control vaccination. These receptors were taken from an adult in good health.

This clone was counted a few times. The chain uses TRBV12-3 or TRBV12-4 and TRBJ2-1, with 9 nucleotides matching TRBD2. V lost 5 bases to trimming and J lost 7 bases; unmatched junction nucleotides: 3. This CDR3 has 13 residues. CDR3 bases: TGTGCCAGCAGTCTGAGCGGGAGGAATGAGCAGTTCTTC. This gives the protein CASSLSGRNEQFF.

The J gene is TRBJ2-1, the V gene TRBV10-3, with 10 bases lining up with TRBD1. Germline V gene sequence: CDR1 ENHRY, CDR2 SYGVKD. The CDR3 loop spans 16 amino acids. Losses at the gene ends were 1 base for V and 7 bases for J; bases not matched to a gene: 7. The CDR3 reads CAISEYRQGASNEQFF. In nucleotides, the CDR3 is TGTGCCATCAGTGAGTATCGACAGGGGGCGTCGAATGAGCAGTTCTTC.

The rearrangement uses TRBV7-2 and TRBJ1-6; perhaps TRBD1 as D (5 bases). Germline CDR1 reads SGHTA; CDR2 reads FQGNSA. Trimming removed 3 bases at V and 7 bases at J, with 13 bases between. The CDR3 is made up of 15 amino acids. In DNA, the CDR3 is TGTGCCAGCAGCTTGGGGGGGTCAGGGAATTCACCCCTCCACTTT. It translates to CASSLGGSGNSPLHF.

V is TRBV3-1 (or the pseudogene TRBV3-2) and J is TRBJ2-7; D is possibly TRBD2 (5 bases). From germline, CDR1 is LGHDT and CDR2 YNNKEL (reference sequence). Deletions cut 1 base from V and 7 bases from J, with 11 bases between. The CDR3 has 13 residues. CDR3 region: CASSQAAPGEQYF. The CDR3 DNA is TGTGCCAGCAGCCAAGCAGCGCCGGGGGAGCAGTACTTC.

This clone is a singleton in its sample. The chain joins TRBV4-3 to TRBJ1-5, with D tentatively TRBD1 (5 bases). Germline loops: CDR1 LGHNA, CDR2 YSLEER. Between the trimmed V and J ends, which lost 0 bases and 6 bases, there was a span of 15 bases. The CDR3 spans 16 residues. In nucleotides, the CDR3 is TGCGCCAGCAGCCAAGACGCGGGGCCGACAACTCAGCCCCAGCATTTT. Residues: CASSQDAGPTTQPQHF.

The chain recombines TRBV11-2 with TRBJ2-7, with a possible D match to TRBD1 (6 bases). The CDR3 contains 15 residues. Trimming removed 1 base at V and 3 bases at J, with 13 bases between. Germline V gene sequence: CDR1 SGHAT, CDR2 FQNNGV. CDR3 region: CASSLGPGEIYEQYF. CDR3 sequence (DNA): TGTGCCAGCAGCTTAGGCCCAGGGGAAATCTACGAGCAGTACTTC.

The genes are TRBV10-2 and TRBJ2-3; a possible D gene is TRBD2 (6 bases). V lost 3 bases, J lost 8 bases, and 6 bases lay in between. CDR1 is WSHSY and CDR2 is SAAADI in the germline V gene. The CDR3 has 11 amino acids. The CDR3 region has the DNA TGCGCCAGCAGTGACGGGGGTACGCAGTATTTT. Its translation: CASSDGGTQYF.

This chain joins TRBV27 and TRBJ2-7; possibly TRBD2 for D (6 bases). There are 15 residues in the CDR3. Deletions cut 1 base from V and 3 bases from J, with 13 bases between. CDR1 and CDR2 (germline): MNHEY, SMNVEV (reference sequence). The CDR3 loop is CASSLLGLGSYEQYF. The CDR3 coding sequence is TGTGCCAGCAGTTTATTGGGACTGGGGAGCTACGAGCAGTACTTC.

This clone was counted between two and nine times. The chain is built from TRBV5-1 and TRBJ1-6; D remains ambiguous. Germline CDR1 is SGHRS and CDR2 is YFSETQ. There are 15 residues in the CDR3. Trimming removed 0 bases from V and 7 bases from J, with 11 bases in between. CDR3 bases: TGCGCCAGCAGCTTGGGAGCAGCTCCAAATTCACCCCTCCACTTT. This gives the protein CASSLGAAPNSPLHF.

This sequence joins TRBV27 and TRBJ1-1, with D possibly being TRBD1 (5 bases). This CDR3 is 13 amino acids long. V was cut by 4 bases and J by 1 base, with 7 bases left in between. Germline V lookup: CDR1 MNHEY, CDR2 SMNVEV (reference sequence). The CDR3 DNA reads as TGTGCCAGCAGTTCACAGGAGAACACTGAAGCTTTCTTT. It specifies CASSSQENTEAFF.

V is TRBV2 and J is TRBJ2-2; no clear D. Germline CDR1 is SNHLY and CDR2 is FYNNEI. The CDR3 length is 15 residues. V was pared by 7 bases and J by 0 bases, with 12 bases between. Written as DNA, the CDR3 is TGTGCCAGCATTGGACGGACGTCGAACACCGGGGAGCTGTTTTTT. Its translation is CASIGRTSNTGELFF.

The V and J genes are TRBV3-1 (or the pseudogene TRBV3-2) and TRBJ2-7; TRBD2 aligns across 7 bases. The V and J ends lost 4 bases and 4 bases, in that order; junction bases with no gene match: 10. CDR1 and CDR2 from the germline V gene are LGHDT and YNNKEL (reference sequence). The CDR3 loop spans 15 amino acids. In DNA, the CDR3 is TGTGCCAGCAGCCCCGGGCGGGAGCTTTTTTACGAGCAGTACTTC. Translated: CASSPGRELFYEQYF.

The rearrangement links TRBV28 to TRBJ1-5; D gene ambiguous. V lost 3 bases and J 3 bases, leaving 18 bases between the germline ends. CDR1 and CDR2 (germline): MDHEN, SYDVKM. The CDR3 covers 17 residues. The chain's CDR3 is CASSLIFAGQDNQPQHF. The CDR3 coding sequence is TGTGCCAGCAGTTTGATATTCGCGGGTCAGGACAATCAGCCCCAGCATTTT.

In this sample, this clone turned up a few times. V usage is TRBV10-3 and J usage is TRBJ1-1; no firm D call. Germline CDR1 and CDR2: ENHRY and SYGVKD. The V and J ends lost 7 bases and 1 base respectively, with 13 bases between them. The CDR3 runs to 14 residues. CDR3 region: CAITVDRSNTEAFF. CDR3 in DNA: TGTGCCATCACCGTCGACCGGTCGAACACTGAAGCTTTCTTT.

The chain links TRBV9 to TRBJ1-2; D not certain. The V gene lost 4 bases and the J gene lost 4 bases, with 20 bases spanning the gap. CDR1 and CDR2 (germline): SGDLS, YYNGEE. The CDR3 contains 16 residues. CDR3 residues: CASSKYGVSESYGYTF. The CDR3 nucleotides are TGTGCCAGCAGCAAGTACGGGGTTAGCGAGAGCTATGGCTACACCTTC.

The chain combines TRBV28 with TRBJ2-1, with TRBD1 matching 11 bases. The V segment lost 6 bases and the J segment 7 bases; nucleotides outside the gene matches: 8. Germline CDR1 MDHEN, CDR2 SYDVKM. CDR3 length: 15 residues. As DNA, the CDR3 is TGTGCCAGCAGCCTGGACAGGGGGCGCGGAAATGAGCAGTTCTTC. Translating it yields CASSLDRGRGNEQFF.

J is TRBJ1-1 and V is TRBV19; D gene uncertain. This CDR3 contains 15 residues. The germline CDR1 and CDR2 sequences are LNHDA and SQIVND (reference sequence). Trimming stripped 4 bases from V and 4 bases from J, with 16 bases between. The CDR3 DNA reads as TGTGCCAGTAGTAGGGAGAGGCTGTTGGGCACTGAAGCTTTCTTT. Translated: CASSRERLLGTEAFF.

This sequence joins TRBV5-1 and TRBJ1-5; weak D call: TRBD1 (6 bases). The CDR3 loop spans 20 amino acids. V lost 5 bases and J lost 0, with 27 bases in between. CDR1 and CDR2 (germline): SGHRS, YFSETQ. CDR3 DNA: TGCGCCAGCAGTTCCAAAGAAATACAGGGTCCTCCCTATAGCAATCAGCCCCAGCATTTT. Its translation is CASSSKEIQGPPYSNQPQHF.